Each of the 7 T cell receptor beta chains below was sequenced from the same sample in a study of OX40 agonist ivuxolimab in advanced cancers. The protocol was immunoSEQ multiplex PCR, while the TCRdb copy is restricted to in-frame clones and leaves out a portion. The sample consists of 75,000 to 90,000 clones, just under 95% of them appearing once. The specimen comprised CD4+ or CD8+ T cells sorted from blood, sampled in a trial of the OX40 agonist ivuxolimab. The receptors shown here come from an adult with an advanced solid tumor such as melanoma, head and neck, liver or kidney cancer.

V usage is TRBV30 and J usage is TRBJ1-2; 10 bases match TRBD1. The germline CDR1 and CDR2 sequences are GTSNPN and SVGIG (reference sequence). Germline trimming cut 8 bases from V and 3 bases from J; bases unmatched to any gene: 6. The CDR3 sequence is 13 residues long. Here the CDR3 reads CAGTGDGYYGYTF. Written as DNA, the CDR3 is TGTGCCGGGACAGGGGATGGGTACTATGGCTACACCTTC.

The chain has TRBV29-1 and TRBJ1-1; 8 bases are shared with TRBD1. The CDR3 is made up of 13 amino acids. The trim removed 6 bases at V and 5 bases at J, leaving 8 bases unmatched. From germline, CDR1 is SQVTM and CDR2 ANQGSEA. The CDR3 protein is CSVSLQGGTEAFF. CDR3 DNA: TGCAGCGTATCTTTACAGGGGGGAACTGAAGCTTTCTTT.

This clone was counted a single time. The CDR3 coding sequence is TGTGCCTCCGGAGGGCAGGCGGAGACCCAGTACTTC. Protein: CASGGQAETQYF. The chain couples TRBV19 to TRBJ2-5; tentatively, D is TRBD2 (6 bases). The CDR3 is made up of 12 amino acids. Germline loops: CDR1 LNHDA, CDR2 SQIVND (reference sequence). V was cut by 11 bases and J by 5 bases, with 15 bases left in between.

This chain uses TRBV27 with TRBJ2-1; TRBD2 agrees at 12 bases. The CDR3 is 18 amino acids. The J segment lost 6 bases and the V segment lost 4 bases, leaving 13 bases of the junction unmatched. Germline assignment: CDR1 MNHEY and CDR2 SMNVEV (reference sequence). The CDR3 sequence: CASSWGTRTSGTFNEQFF. The CDR3 DNA sequence: TGTGCCAGCAGTTGGGGGACTAGGACTAGCGGGACCTTCAATGAGCAGTTCTTC.

The chain is built from TRBV27 and TRBJ1-1; a possible D gene is TRBD1 (6 bases). This CDR3 contains 14 residues. Between the trimmed V and J ends, which lost 3 bases and 1 base, there was a span of 9 bases. Germline values: CDR1 MNHEY, CDR2 SMNVEV (reference sequence). The CDR3 spells CASSFGRGNTEAFF. Written as DNA, the CDR3 is TGTGCCAGCAGTTTCGGCAGGGGGAACACTGAAGCTTTCTTT.

The chain combines TRBV29-1 with TRBJ2-1; D is uncertain. The CDR3 covers 11 residues. Trimming removed 6 bases from V and 5 bases from J, with 8 bases in between. Germline V CDR1 and CDR2: SQVTM, ANQGSEA. The CDR3 protein is CSVNTNNEQFF. The CDR3 DNA reads TGCAGCGTGAACACTAACAATGAGCAGTTCTTC.

The chain combines TRBV9 with TRBJ2-5, with 9 bases lining up with TRBD2. J gave up 2 bases and V 3 bases, and 8 bases lay outside the gene matches. This CDR3 has 16 amino acids. CDR1 is SGDLS and CDR2 is YYNGEE in the germline V gene. CDR3 DNA sequence: TGTGCCAGCAGCGCCACACCGGGACTAGCTCAAGAGACCCAGTACTTC. Its protein product is CASSATPGLAQETQYF.